This entry lists 10 T cell receptor beta chains sequenced from one sample in a study of control samples from healthy donors and cancer patients. Sequencing was performed with immunoSEQ multiplex PCR; in TCRdb, only in-frame clones are kept and a portion is missing. The table lists about 40,000 clones, around 90% of them singletons. The material sequenced was blood. These receptors came from a woman in her forties or fifties in good health.

The J gene is TRBJ1-6, the V gene TRBV6-6, with a tentative D call TRBD1 (5 bases). The germline CDR1 and CDR2 sequences are MNHNY and SVGAGI (reference sequence). The CDR3 is 14 residues long. V lost 4 bases and J lost 6, with 10 bases in between. The CDR3 spells CASSFGHINSPLHF. The CDR3, as DNA: TGTGCCAGCAGTTTTGGACACATTAATTCACCCCTCCACTTT.

The gene calls are TRBV7-2 and TRBJ2-5; 12 bases align to TRBD2. The CDR3 spans 16 residues. CDR1 and CDR2 from the germline V gene are SGHTA and FQGNSA. Losses at the gene ends were 1 base for V and 5 bases for J; bases not matched to a gene: 5. The chain's CDR3 is CASSLGTSGAGETQYF. The CDR3 DNA follows: TGTGCCAGCAGCTTAGGGACTAGCGGGGCGGGGGAGACCCAGTACTTC.

The chain recombines TRBV7-9 with TRBJ2-7, with a tentative D call TRBD2 (7 bases). The V gene's germline CDR1 is SEHNR and CDR2 FQNEAQ (reference sequence). Between the trimmed V and J ends, which lost 7 bases and 6 bases, there was a span of 19 bases. The CDR3 totals 14 residues. The CDR3 is CASTLGTGGGEQYF. In DNA, the CDR3 is TGTGCCAGCACCCTGGGGACGGGGGGCGGCGAGCAGTACTTC.

This chain connects TRBV18 to TRBJ1-2; D may be TRBD1 (6 bases). The V gene lost 3 bases and the J gene lost 0 bases, with 11 bases spanning the gap. This CDR3 is 15 amino acids long. Germline lookup yields CDR1 KGHSH and CDR2 LQKENI. The CDR3 is CASSPRTDANYGYTF. CDR3 bases: TGTGCCAGCTCACCCCGGACAGATGCTAACTATGGCTACACCTTC.

This clone was found once. V and J are TRBV6-2 or TRBV6-3 and TRBJ2-3, with 9 bases that match TRBD2. This CDR3 region has 18 residues. CDR1 is MNHEY, CDR2 SVGEGT, per germline. V lost 5 bases, J lost 5 bases, and 17 bases stayed unmatched. The CDR3 region is CASSPHGLAPDRRDTQYF. The CDR3 DNA follows: TGTGCCAGCAGTCCCCATGGACTAGCGCCGGACCGGAGAGATACGCAGTATTTT.

The chain joins TRBV24-1 to TRBJ1-2; D not resolved. Germline CDR1 is KGHDR and CDR2 is SFDVKD. The CDR3 totals 15 residues. The V gene lost 6 bases and the J gene lost 0 bases, with 13 bases spanning the gap. In DNA form, the CDR3 reads TGTGCCACCAGTCCCGACGGAAGAGCTAACTATGGCTACACCTTC. Protein product: CATSPDGRANYGYTF.

This chain connects TRBV19 to TRBJ1-1; 12 nucleotides match TRBD1. V lost 10 bases to trimming and J lost 6 bases; unmatched junction nucleotides: 6. There are 13 residues in the CDR3. Germline CDR1 reads LNHDA; CDR2 reads SQIVND (reference sequence). CDR3 DNA sequence: TGTGCCACCGCGGGACAGGGGGCGGCTGAAGCTTTCTTT. Amino acid sequence: CATAGQGAAEAFF.

The genes are TRBV7-2 and TRBJ1-1, with D possibly matching TRBD1 (6 bases). The CDR3 has 17 amino acids. Germline CDR1 and CDR2: SGHTA and FQGNSA. Trimming removed 1 base from V and 4 bases from J, with 19 bases in between. CDR3 nucleotides: TGTGCCAGCAGCTTAGATCGGGGCAGGGGATGGGCCACTGAAGCTTTCTTT. Its translation is CASSLDRGRGWATEAFF.

The rearrangement joins TRBV5-1 to TRBJ2-2; TRBD2 might be the D (5 bases). Trimming stripped 2 bases from V and 1 base from J, with 9 bases between. The CDR3 totals 15 residues. In germline, CDR1 is SGHRS, CDR2 YFSETQ. The CDR3 reads CASSLEGGNTGELFF. The CDR3 nucleotides are TGCGCCAGCAGCTTAGAAGGAGGGAACACCGGGGAGCTGTTTTTT.

V and J are TRBV4-2 and TRBJ1-5, with D possibly being TRBD1 (5 bases). Trimming took off 0 bases at V and 2 bases at J, with 11 bases between the two ends. CDR1 LGHNA and CDR2 YNFKEQ come from the germline V gene. CDR3 length: 16 amino acids. This CDR3 is CASSQDWAQGNQPQHF. The CDR3 DNA reads TGTGCCAGCAGCCAAGATTGGGCACAGGGCAATCAGCCCCAGCATTTT.